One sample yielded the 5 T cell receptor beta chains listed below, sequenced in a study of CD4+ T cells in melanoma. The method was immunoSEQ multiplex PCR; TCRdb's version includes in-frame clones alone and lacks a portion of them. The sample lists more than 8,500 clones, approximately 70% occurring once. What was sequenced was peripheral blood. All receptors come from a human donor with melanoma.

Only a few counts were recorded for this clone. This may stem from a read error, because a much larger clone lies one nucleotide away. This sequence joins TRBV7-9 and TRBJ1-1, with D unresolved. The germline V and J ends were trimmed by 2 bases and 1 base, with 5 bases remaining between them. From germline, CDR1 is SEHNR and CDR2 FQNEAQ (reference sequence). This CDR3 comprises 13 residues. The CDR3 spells CASSLMGNTEAFF. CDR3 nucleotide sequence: TGTGCCAGCAGCTTAATGGGGAACACTGAAGCTTTCTTT.

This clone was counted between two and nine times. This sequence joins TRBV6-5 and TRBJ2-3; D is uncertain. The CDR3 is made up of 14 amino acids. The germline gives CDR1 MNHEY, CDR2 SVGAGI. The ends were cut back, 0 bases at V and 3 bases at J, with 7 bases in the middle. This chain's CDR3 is CASSYSPMTDTQYF. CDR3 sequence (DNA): TGTGCCAGCAGTTACTCGCCGATGACAGATACGCAGTATTTT.

The CDR3 loop is CASSVQPRQGQGETQYF. Here the CDR3 DNA reads TGTGCCAGTAGTGTGCAACCTCGACAGGGGCAAGGGGAGACCCAGTACTTC. The V call is TRBV19, the J call TRBJ2-5; TRBD1 matches at 8 bases. There are 17 residues in the CDR3. J was trimmed by 5 bases and V by 5 bases; bases with no gene match: 16. The V gene's germline CDR1 is LNHDA and CDR2 SQIVND (reference sequence).

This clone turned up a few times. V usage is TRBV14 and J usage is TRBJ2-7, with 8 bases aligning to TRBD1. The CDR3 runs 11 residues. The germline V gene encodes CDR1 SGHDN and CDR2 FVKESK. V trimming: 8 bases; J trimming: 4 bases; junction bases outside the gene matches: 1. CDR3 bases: TGTGCCAGCGGACAGGGATACGAGCAGTACTTC. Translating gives CASGQGYEQYF.

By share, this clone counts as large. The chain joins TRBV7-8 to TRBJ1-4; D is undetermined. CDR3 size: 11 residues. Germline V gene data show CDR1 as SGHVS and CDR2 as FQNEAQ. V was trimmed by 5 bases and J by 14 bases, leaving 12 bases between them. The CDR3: CASSLAGRLFF. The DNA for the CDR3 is TGTGCCAGCAGCCTCGCGGGAAGGCTGTTTTTT.